This TCR beta chain stems from a study of blood T cell repertoires in COVID-19. Data came from immunoSEQ multiplex PCR; TCRdb stores just in-frame clones and leaves some out. The profile shows about 140,000 clones, around 80% of them singletons. This CDR3 has 14 residues. With V trimmed by 0 bases and J by 4 bases, 3 bases remained unmatched. Germline-derived CDR1 and CDR2 are SGHNT and YYREEE (reference sequence). The chain uses TRBV5-4 and TRBJ2-5; TRBD1 agrees at 7 bases. The receptor was isolated from a man at least 80 years old with acute or convalescent COVID-19. Sequenced input: peripheral blood. The CDR3 loop is CASSLGPGGETQYF. The CDR3 DNA reads as TGTGCCAGCAGCTTGGGACCAGGGGGAGAGACCCAGTACTTC.